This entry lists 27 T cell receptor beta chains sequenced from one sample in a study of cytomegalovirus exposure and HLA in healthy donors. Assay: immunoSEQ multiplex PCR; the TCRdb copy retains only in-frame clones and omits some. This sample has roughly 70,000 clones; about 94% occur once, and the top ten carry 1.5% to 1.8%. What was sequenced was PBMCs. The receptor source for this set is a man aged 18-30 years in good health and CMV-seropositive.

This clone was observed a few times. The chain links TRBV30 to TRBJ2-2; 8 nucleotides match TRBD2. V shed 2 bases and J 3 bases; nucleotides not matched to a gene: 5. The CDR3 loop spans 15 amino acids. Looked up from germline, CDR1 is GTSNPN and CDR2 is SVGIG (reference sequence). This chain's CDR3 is CAWSRAGDDTGELFF. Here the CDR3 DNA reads TGTGCCTGGAGTAGAGCGGGAGACGACACCGGGGAGCTGTTTTTT.

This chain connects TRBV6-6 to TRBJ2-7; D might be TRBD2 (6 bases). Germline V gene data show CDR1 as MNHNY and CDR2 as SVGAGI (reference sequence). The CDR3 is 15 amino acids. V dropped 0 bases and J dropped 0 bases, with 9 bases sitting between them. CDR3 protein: CASSYSGRSSYEQYF. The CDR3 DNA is TGTGCCAGCAGTTACTCAGGGAGGAGCTCCTACGAGCAGTACTTC.

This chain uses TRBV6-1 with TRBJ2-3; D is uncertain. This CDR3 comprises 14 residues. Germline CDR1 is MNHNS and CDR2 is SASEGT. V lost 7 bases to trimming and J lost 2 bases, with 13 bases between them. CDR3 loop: CASIGTQITDTQYF. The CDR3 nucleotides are TGTGCCAGCATTGGTACACAGATCACAGATACGCAGTATTTT.

The CDR3, as DNA: TGTGCCAGCAGTGTGGGGGCCACCGAGAGTACTGAAGCTTTCTTT. Amino acid sequence: CASSVGATESTEAFF. The chain carries TRBV25-1 and TRBJ1-1, with a tentative D call TRBD1 (6 bases). Germline V gives CDR1 MGHDK, CDR2 SYGVNS. V was shortened by 4 bases and J by 5 bases, with 17 bases between the two germline ends. The CDR3 is 15 amino acids.

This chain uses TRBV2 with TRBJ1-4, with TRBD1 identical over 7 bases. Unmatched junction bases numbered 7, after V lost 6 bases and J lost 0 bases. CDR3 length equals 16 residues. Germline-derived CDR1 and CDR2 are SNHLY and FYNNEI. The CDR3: CASSVGQPTTNEKLFF. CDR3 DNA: TGTGCCAGCAGCGTGGGACAGCCTACAACTAATGAAAAACTGTTTTTT.

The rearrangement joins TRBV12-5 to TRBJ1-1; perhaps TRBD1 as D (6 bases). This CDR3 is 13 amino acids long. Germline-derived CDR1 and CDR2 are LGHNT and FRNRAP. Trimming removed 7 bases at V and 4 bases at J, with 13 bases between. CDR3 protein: CASAVGGLTEAFF. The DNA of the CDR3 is TGTGCTAGTGCCGTGGGGGGGCTCACTGAAGCTTTCTTT.

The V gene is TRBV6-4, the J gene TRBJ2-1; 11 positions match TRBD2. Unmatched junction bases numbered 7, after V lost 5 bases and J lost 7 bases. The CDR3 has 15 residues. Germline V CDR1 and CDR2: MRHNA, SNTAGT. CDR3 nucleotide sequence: TGTGCCAGCAGTCCGACTAGCGGGGAGGGGAATGAGCAGTTCTTC. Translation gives CASSPTSGEGNEQFF.

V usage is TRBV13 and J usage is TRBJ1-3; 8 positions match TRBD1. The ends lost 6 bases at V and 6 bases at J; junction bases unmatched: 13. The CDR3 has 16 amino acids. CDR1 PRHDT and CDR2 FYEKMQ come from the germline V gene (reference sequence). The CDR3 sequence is CASSTQQGGSENTIYF. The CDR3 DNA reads TGTGCCAGCAGTACACAACAGGGGGGCTCGGAAAACACCATATATTTT.

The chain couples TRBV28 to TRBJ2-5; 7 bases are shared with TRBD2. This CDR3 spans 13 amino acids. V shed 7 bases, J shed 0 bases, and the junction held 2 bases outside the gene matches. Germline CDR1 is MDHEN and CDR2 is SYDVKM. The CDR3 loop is CASTLADQETQYF. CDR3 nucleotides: TGTGCCAGCACCCTAGCGGACCAAGAGACCCAGTACTTC.

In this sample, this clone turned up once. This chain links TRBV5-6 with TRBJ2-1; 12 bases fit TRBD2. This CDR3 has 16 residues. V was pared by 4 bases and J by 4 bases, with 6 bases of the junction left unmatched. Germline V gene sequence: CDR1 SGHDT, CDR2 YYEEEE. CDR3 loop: CASSPLTSGGYNEQFF. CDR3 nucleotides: TGTGCCAGCAGCCCGCTGACTAGCGGGGGTTACAATGAGCAGTTCTTC.

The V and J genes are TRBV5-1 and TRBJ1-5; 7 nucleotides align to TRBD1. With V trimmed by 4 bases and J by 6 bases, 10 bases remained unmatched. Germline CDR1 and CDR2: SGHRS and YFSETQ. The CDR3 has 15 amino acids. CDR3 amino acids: CASSLMTGYCQPQHF. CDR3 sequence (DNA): TGCGCCAGCAGCCTTATGACAGGGTACTGTCAGCCCCAGCATTTT.

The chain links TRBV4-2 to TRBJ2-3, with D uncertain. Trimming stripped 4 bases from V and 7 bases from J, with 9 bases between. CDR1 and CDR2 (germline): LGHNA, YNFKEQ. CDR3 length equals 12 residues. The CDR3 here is CASSLNSNTQYF. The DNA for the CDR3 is TGTGCCAGCAGCCTCAATTCAAATACGCAGTATTTT.

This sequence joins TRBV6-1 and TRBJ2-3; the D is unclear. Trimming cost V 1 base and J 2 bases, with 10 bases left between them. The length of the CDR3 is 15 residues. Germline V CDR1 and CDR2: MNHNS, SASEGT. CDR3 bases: TGTGCCAGCAGTGAAGAGGTCGCGGTCACAGATACGCAGTATTTT. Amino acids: CASSEEVAVTDTQYF.

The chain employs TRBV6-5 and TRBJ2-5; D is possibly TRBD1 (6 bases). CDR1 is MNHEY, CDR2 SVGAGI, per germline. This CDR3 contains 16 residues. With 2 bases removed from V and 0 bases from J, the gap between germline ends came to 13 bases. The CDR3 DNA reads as TGTGCCAGCAGTTACGTAAGGCAGGGGTACCAAGAGACCCAGTACTTC. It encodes CASSYVRQGYQETQYF.

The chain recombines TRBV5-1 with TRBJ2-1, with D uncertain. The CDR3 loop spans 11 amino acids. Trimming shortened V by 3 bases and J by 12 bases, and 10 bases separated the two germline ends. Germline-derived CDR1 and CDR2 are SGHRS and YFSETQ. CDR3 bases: TGCGCCAGCAGCTCCCAAAGCACGCAGTTCTTC. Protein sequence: CASSSQSTQFF.

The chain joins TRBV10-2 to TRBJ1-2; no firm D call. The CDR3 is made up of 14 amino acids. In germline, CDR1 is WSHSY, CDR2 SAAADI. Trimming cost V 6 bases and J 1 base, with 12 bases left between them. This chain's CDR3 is CASRAGGYNYGYTF. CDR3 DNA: TGCGCCAGCAGGGCAGGAGGTTATAACTATGGCTACACCTTC.

As DNA, the CDR3 is TGTGCCAGCAGACATCCTTACACAGATACGCAGTATTTT. Amino acid sequence: CASRHPYTDTQYF. V and J are TRBV28 and TRBJ2-3; D remains unclear. This CDR3 has 13 residues. CDR1 is MDHEN and CDR2 is SYDVKM in the germline V gene. The V gene lost 6 bases and the J gene lost 2 bases, with 9 bases spanning the gap.

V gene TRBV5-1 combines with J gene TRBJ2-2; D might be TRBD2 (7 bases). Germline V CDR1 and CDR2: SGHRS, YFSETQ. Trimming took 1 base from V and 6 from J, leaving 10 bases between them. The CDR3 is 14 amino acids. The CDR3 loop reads CASSLQGRAGELFF. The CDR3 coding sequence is TGCGCCAGCAGCTTGCAGGGGAGGGCCGGGGAGCTGTTTTTT.

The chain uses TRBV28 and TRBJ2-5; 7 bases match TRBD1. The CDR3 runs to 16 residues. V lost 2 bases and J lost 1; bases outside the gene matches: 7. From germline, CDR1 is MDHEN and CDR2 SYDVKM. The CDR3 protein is CASSLSGRGTQETQYF. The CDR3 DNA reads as TGTGCCAGCAGTTTAAGTGGCAGGGGGACCCAAGAGACCCAGTACTTC.

The CDR3 nucleotides read TGTGCCAGCAGCTTAAGTGGCGGGAGTAGCTCCTACGAGCAGTACTTC. Protein product: CASSLSGGSSSYEQYF. The chain uses TRBV7-3 and TRBJ2-7; 7 bases are shared with TRBD2. The ends lost 1 base at V and 0 bases at J; junction bases unmatched: 6. There are 16 residues in the CDR3. CDR1 is SGHTA and CDR2 is FQGTGA in the germline V gene.

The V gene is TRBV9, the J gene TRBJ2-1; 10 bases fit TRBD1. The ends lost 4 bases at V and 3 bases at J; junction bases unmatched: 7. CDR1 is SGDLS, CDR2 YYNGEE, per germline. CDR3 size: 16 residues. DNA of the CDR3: TGTGCCAGCAGCCAGCGGACAGGGGGATACTACAATGAGCAGTTCTTC. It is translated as CASSQRTGGYYNEQFF.

The chain's CDR3 is CASSPGGDQPQHF. In DNA, the CDR3 is TGTGCCAGCAGCCCAGGAGGGGATCAGCCCCAGCATTTT. The V gene is TRBV7-9, the J gene TRBJ1-5, with D tentatively TRBD1 (5 bases). Between the trimmed V and J ends, which lost 5 bases and 5 bases, there was a span of 10 bases. This CDR3 spans 13 amino acids. Germline CDR1 and CDR2: SEHNR and FQNEAQ (reference sequence). The full variable domain, with the rest looked up from reference TRBV7-9 and TRBJ1-5, is DTGVSQNPRHKITKRGQNVTFRCDPISEHNRLYWYRQTLGQGPEFLTYFQNEAQLEKSRLLSDRFSAERPKGSFSTLEIQRTEQGDSAMYLCASSPGGDQPQHFGDGTRLSIL.

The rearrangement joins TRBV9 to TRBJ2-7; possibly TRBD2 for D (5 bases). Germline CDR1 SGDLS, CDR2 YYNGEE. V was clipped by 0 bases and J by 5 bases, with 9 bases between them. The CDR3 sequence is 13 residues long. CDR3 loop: CASSVAPRDEQYF. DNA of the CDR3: TGTGCCAGCAGCGTAGCCCCGAGGGACGAGCAGTACTTC.

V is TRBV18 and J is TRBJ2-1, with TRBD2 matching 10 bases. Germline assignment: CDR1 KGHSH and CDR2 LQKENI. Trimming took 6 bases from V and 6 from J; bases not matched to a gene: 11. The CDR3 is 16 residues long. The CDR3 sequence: CASSPLKREGLNEQFF. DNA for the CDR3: TGTGCCAGCTCCCCTCTGAAGCGGGAGGGCCTCAATGAGCAGTTCTTC.

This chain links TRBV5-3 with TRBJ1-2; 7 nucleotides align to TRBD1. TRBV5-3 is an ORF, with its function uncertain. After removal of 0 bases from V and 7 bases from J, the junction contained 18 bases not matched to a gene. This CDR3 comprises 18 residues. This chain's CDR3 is CARSLEGGATGTFCGYTF. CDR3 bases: TGTGCCAGAAGCTTGGAGGGGGGCGCGACAGGGACCTTCTGTGGCTACACCTTC.

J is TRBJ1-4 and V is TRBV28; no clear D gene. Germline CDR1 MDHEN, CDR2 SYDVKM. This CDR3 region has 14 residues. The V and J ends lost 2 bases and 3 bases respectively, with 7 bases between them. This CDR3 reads CASSLEQPNEKLFF. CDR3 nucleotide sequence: TGTGCCAGCAGTTTAGAGCAACCTAATGAAAAACTGTTTTTT. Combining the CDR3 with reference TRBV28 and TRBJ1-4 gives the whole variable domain DVKVTQSSRYLVKRTGEKVFLECVQDMDHENMFWYRQDPGLGLRLIYFSYDVKMKEKGDIPEGYSVSREKKERFSLILESASTNQTSMYLCASSLEQPNEKLFFGSGTQLSVL.

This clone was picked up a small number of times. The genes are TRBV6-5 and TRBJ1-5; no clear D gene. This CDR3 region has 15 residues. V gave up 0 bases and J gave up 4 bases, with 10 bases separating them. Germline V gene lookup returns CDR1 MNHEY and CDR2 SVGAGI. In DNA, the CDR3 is TGTGCCAGCAGTTACTCTGATGTCGGTAATCAGCCCCAGCATTTT. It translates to CASSYSDVGNQPQHF.